This TCR beta chain was identified in a study of T cell repertoires in cytomegalovirus infection. Study-level information: From public TCR beta signatures came an indication of both CMV infection and matching HLA type.

This CDR3 is 13 amino acids long. Germline CDR1 is LNHNV and CDR2 is YYDKDF (reference sequence). V shed 3 bases and J shed 13 bases, with 16 bases lying between them. MiXCR, run by TCRdb on the reads, gives a single entry per CDR3 protein. The sample includes roughly 920,000 distinct CDR3 sequences, about a third seen only once; the top ten take 13%. On this clonotype itself: The antigen is undetermined.

The rearrangement links TRBV15 to TRBJ2-1; a weak D match, TRBD2 (6 bases). The sequence was collected from a human donor in good health (CMV status not recorded). Some clones in this sample may be carry-over from other donors' samples. The sequences come from cultured CD8+ T cells from PBMCs, collected from culture after CMV antigen stimulation. The CDR3 nucleotides are TGTGCCACCAGCAGGGAGCGGGCTACCCCCCAGTTCTTC. Its translation is CATSRERATPQFF.